These 21 T cell receptor beta chains share one sample of origin, sequenced in a study of T cell responses to AZD1222 COVID-19 vaccine. Here immunoSEQ multiplex PCR was the method, and the copy in TCRdb shows in-frame clones only, minus some. The sample yields about 120,000 clones, about 92% seen once. The sample was peripheral blood, taken on day 0 of AZD1222 vaccination. The source is an adult in good health.

This chain uses TRBV19 with TRBJ2-1, with TRBD2 identical over 7 bases. Trimming took 5 bases from V and 8 from J; bases not matched to a gene: 12. The length of the CDR3 is 15 residues. The V gene's germline CDR1 is LNHDA and CDR2 SQIVND (reference sequence). The CDR3 DNA is TGTGCCAGTAGTCAGACTAGCAGTCCTTCTGATGAGCAGTTCTTC. It encodes CASSQTSSPSDEQFF.

This clone has more than one count but fewer than ten. V and J are TRBV7-2 and TRBJ1-1, with D possibly being TRBD1 (6 bases). V was cut by 7 bases and J by 2 bases, with 11 bases left in between. The CDR3 loop spans 13 amino acids. Germline loops: CDR1 SGHTA, CDR2 FQGNSA. The CDR3 DNA reads TGTGCCAGCAAGACACAGGGAAACACTGAAGCTTTCTTT. Amino acid sequence: CASKTQGNTEAFF.

This clone was detected once. The V call is TRBV7-2, the J call TRBJ2-3; 8 nucleotides agree with TRBD2. The CDR3 extends over 15 amino acids. With V trimmed by 2 bases and J by 4 bases, 5 bases remained unmatched. Germline V lookup: CDR1 SGHTA, CDR2 FQGNSA. In DNA form, the CDR3 reads TGTGCCAGCAGCTTATGGAGTAGCGGGGCAGATACGCAGTATTTT. It is translated as CASSLWSSGADTQYF.

The chain joins TRBV19 to TRBJ2-5; 9 bases map to TRBD1. This CDR3 comprises 15 residues. V shed 4 bases and J 5 bases; nucleotides not matched to a gene: 8. CDR1 and CDR2 (germline): LNHDA, SQIVND (reference sequence). CDR3 DNA: TGTGCCAGTAGTACCGGACAGGGGCCTATGGAGACCCAGTACTTC. Amino acids: CASSTGQGPMETQYF.

The V call is TRBV6-5, the J call TRBJ1-5, with 9 positions matching TRBD1. This CDR3 has 15 residues. The ends lost 5 bases at V and 7 bases at J; junction bases unmatched: 9. Per the germline V gene, CDR1 is MNHEY and CDR2 is SVGAGI. CDR3 loop: CASSIPPGQGQPQHF. CDR3 DNA: TGTGCCAGCAGTATTCCCCCGGGACAGGGACAGCCCCAGCATTTT.

V and J are TRBV2 and TRBJ2-1; D gene unclear. Trimming left V 5 bases short and J 8 bases short, with 19 bases between. The CDR3 is 15 amino acids. The germline V gene encodes CDR1 SNHLY and CDR2 FYNNEI. The CDR3 sequence is CASSWLGPSVDEQFF. CDR3 nucleotides: TGTGCCAGCAGTTGGTTAGGGCCCTCGGTAGATGAGCAGTTCTTC.

This clone appeared once. This sequence joins TRBV27 and TRBJ2-7; 7 bases agree with TRBD1. The junction had 8 bases not matched to a gene; V was cut back by 5 bases and J by 4 bases. The length of the CDR3 is 14 residues. The V gene's germline CDR1 is MNHEY and CDR2 SMNVEV (reference sequence). The CDR3 sequence: CASSLTGLAYEQYF. Here the CDR3 DNA reads TGTGCCAGCAGTCTGACAGGGTTGGCGTACGAGCAGTACTTC.

The chain links TRBV19 to TRBJ1-1, with 7 bases aligning to TRBD1. V shed 7 bases, J shed 3 bases, and the junction held 5 bases outside the gene matches. CDR1 LNHDA and CDR2 SQIVND come from the germline V gene (reference sequence). This CDR3 is 13 amino acids long. The CDR3: CASNLQGYTEAFF. The CDR3 nucleotides are TGTGCCAGTAACCTACAGGGGTACACTGAAGCTTTCTTT.

The CDR3 DNA reads as TGTGCTAGTGGTTCTCAGGGAGGAGGTAATTCACCCCTCCACTTT. This codes for CASGSQGGGNSPLHF. The chain links TRBV12-5 to TRBJ1-6; D might be TRBD1 (5 bases). Trimming removed 4 bases at V and 6 bases at J, with 13 bases between. The germline CDR1 and CDR2 sequences are LGHNT and FRNRAP. The CDR3 runs to 15 residues.

J is TRBJ1-2 and V is TRBV6-1; 8 nucleotides match TRBD1. The CDR3 consists of 16 residues. CDR1 and CDR2 (germline): MNHNS, SASEGT. Trimming at V came to 1 base and at J to 5 bases, leaving 9 bases not matched to a gene. Written as DNA, the CDR3 is TGTGCCAGCAGTGAAGTTTCCGGGACAGGCATTTATGGCTACACCTTC. Translated: CASSEVSGTGIYGYTF.

V is TRBV5-5 and J is TRBJ2-7; 10 bases match TRBD1. The CDR3 runs to 14 residues. J lost 3 bases, V lost 2 bases, and 2 bases had no gene match. CDR1 and CDR2 (germline): SGHKS, YYEKEE (reference sequence). The CDR3 loop is CASSFRDRGYEQYF. CDR3 nucleotides: TGTGCCAGCAGCTTTAGGGACAGGGGCTACGAGCAGTACTTC.

This chain joins TRBV2 and TRBJ1-5; unclear D gene. The V end was cut by 4 bases, the J end by 0 bases, with 13 bases between. Germline V gene sequence: CDR1 SNHLY, CDR2 FYNNEI. This CDR3 is 16 amino acids long. In DNA, the CDR3 is TGTGCCAGCAGTGCTTTCGGCAGCTATAGCAATCAGCCCCAGCATTTT. Amino acid sequence: CASSAFGSYSNQPQHF.

J is TRBJ1-1 and V is TRBV19; D possibly corresponds to TRBD1 (6 bases). This CDR3 spans 13 amino acids. Per germline, CDR1 LNHDA and CDR2 SQIVND (reference sequence). V lost 8 bases, J lost 1 base, and 11 bases lay in between. The CDR3 protein is CASSDRTNTEAFF. In DNA form, the CDR3 reads TGTGCCAGTTCGGACAGAACGAACACTGAAGCTTTCTTT.

CDR3 sequence reads: CASSIRLAGGRSYEQYF. CDR3 nucleotides: TGTGCCAGCAGCATCAGACTAGCGGGGGGCCGGTCCTACGAGCAGTACTTC. The chain recombines TRBV5-6 with TRBJ2-7; 13 nucleotides agree with TRBD2. After removal of 4 bases from V and 1 base from J, the junction contained 8 bases not matched to a gene. The germline V gene has CDR1 SGHDT and CDR2 YYEEEE. CDR3 length equals 17 residues. The whole variable domain, remainder taken from reference TRBV5-6 and TRBJ2-7, is DAGVTQSPTHLIKTRGQQVTLRCSPKSGHDTVSWYQQALGQGPQFIFQYYEEEERQRGNFPDRFSGHQFPNYSSELNVNALLLGDSALYLCASSIRLAGGRSYEQYFGPGTRLTVT.

The V call is TRBV7-9, the J call TRBJ2-2; maybe TRBD2 (6 bases). Trimming took 5 bases from V and 7 from J, leaving 20 bases between them. The CDR3 loop spans 16 amino acids. The germline V gene encodes CDR1 SEHNR and CDR2 FQNEAQ (reference sequence). The DNA for the CDR3 is TGTGCCAGCAGCCCTGGACGGGACTCTTCGATCGGGGAGCTGTTTTTT. Translation gives CASSPGRDSSIGELFF.

This clone appeared once. This CDR3 is CASSSGGAPGLVKAVYGYTF. CDR3 coding DNA: TGTGCCAGCAGCTCCGGCGGGGCTCCGGGGTTGGTGAAAGCTGTATATGGCTACACCTTC. The genes are TRBV7-8 and TRBJ1-2; D is perhaps TRBD1 (5 bases). The V and J ends lost 4 bases and 5 bases respectively, with 32 bases between them. Per germline, CDR1 SGHVS and CDR2 FQNEAQ. The CDR3 contains 20 residues.

This clone appeared many times. The V and J genes are TRBV29-1 and TRBJ1-1; perhaps TRBD1 as D (5 bases). There are 13 residues in the CDR3. V gave up 0 bases and J gave up 5 bases, with 10 bases separating them. In germline, CDR1 is SQVTM, CDR2 ANQGSEA. As DNA, the CDR3 is TGCAGCGTTGAAGACAGGGAAGGGACTGAAGCTTTCTTT. It yields the protein CSVEDREGTEAFF.

V usage is TRBV27 and J usage is TRBJ1-1; perhaps TRBD1 as D (5 bases). Germline-derived CDR1 and CDR2 are MNHEY and SMNVEV (reference sequence). Trimming removed 7 bases from V and 4 bases from J, with 16 bases in between. The CDR3 spans 14 residues. The CDR3 loop is CASMILGGSTEAFF. For the CDR3, the DNA is TGTGCCAGCATGATTCTTGGGGGAAGCACTGAAGCTTTCTTT.

This clone was picked up one time. The gene calls are TRBV6-1 and TRBJ1-5, with D perhaps TRBD1 (6 bases). CDR3 length equals 14 residues. The V gene lost 4 bases and the J gene lost 6 bases, with 13 bases spanning the gap. CDR1 and CDR2 from the germline V gene are MNHNS and SASEGT. CDR3 coding DNA: TGTGCCAGCAGTGGAGCAGGGGCGTTTCAGCCCCAGCATTTT. This gives the protein CASSGAGAFQPQHF.

The chain joins TRBV7-2 to TRBJ1-3, with unresolved D. Trimming cost V 2 bases and J 0 bases, with 2 bases left between them. CDR1 is SGHTA, CDR2 FQGNSA, per germline. The CDR3 extends over 13 amino acids. The CDR3 here is CASSLSSGNTIYF. In nucleotides, the CDR3 is TGTGCCAGCAGCTTATCCTCTGGAAACACCATATATTTT.

This clone was observed a single time. In nucleotides, the CDR3 is TGTGCCAGCAGACCGGACGTGAATAGAAACCAACTGTTTTTT. Translation gives CASRPDVNRNQLFF. V usage is TRBV6-5 and J usage is TRBJ1-4; no clear D. Germline assignment: CDR1 MNHEY and CDR2 SVGAGI. V lost 6 bases to trimming and J lost 12 bases, with 20 bases between them. This CDR3 has 14 amino acids.